This entry features one T cell receptor (beta chain) sequence. Its antigen is unidentified. Primers used in a second PCR of roughly 6 to 12 cycles were a sample-barcoded 5' primer and a J-beta primer mix. TCRdb recomputed calls from the 5' RACE reads with MiXCR, one row per CDR3 protein. The repertoire holds roughly 730,000 distinct CDR3 sequences, with roughly three fifths as singletons. CDR1 is DFQATT, CDR2 SNEGSKA, per germline (reference sequence). V was pared by 5 bases and J by 0 bases, with 14 bases between. This CDR3 comprises 15 residues. The data derive from a study of blood T cells in healthy people across ages. Study-level information: Template switching recovered approximately one barcoded beta molecule for every two T cells. Study-wide findings and caveats: Across the age range, TCR beta diversity per million T cells fell in a roughly linear way.

RNA extraction gave at least 5 micrograms of total RNA per sample. The specimen sequenced was blood. This clonotype originated in a man between 35 and 55 years old in good health. The rearrangement links TRBV20-1 to TRBJ1-5, with a possible D match to TRBD1 (6 bases). The CDR3 region has the DNA TGCAGTGCTCCATTACAGGGAACTAGCAATCAGCCCCAGCATTTT. Protein product: CSAPLQGTSNQPQHF.